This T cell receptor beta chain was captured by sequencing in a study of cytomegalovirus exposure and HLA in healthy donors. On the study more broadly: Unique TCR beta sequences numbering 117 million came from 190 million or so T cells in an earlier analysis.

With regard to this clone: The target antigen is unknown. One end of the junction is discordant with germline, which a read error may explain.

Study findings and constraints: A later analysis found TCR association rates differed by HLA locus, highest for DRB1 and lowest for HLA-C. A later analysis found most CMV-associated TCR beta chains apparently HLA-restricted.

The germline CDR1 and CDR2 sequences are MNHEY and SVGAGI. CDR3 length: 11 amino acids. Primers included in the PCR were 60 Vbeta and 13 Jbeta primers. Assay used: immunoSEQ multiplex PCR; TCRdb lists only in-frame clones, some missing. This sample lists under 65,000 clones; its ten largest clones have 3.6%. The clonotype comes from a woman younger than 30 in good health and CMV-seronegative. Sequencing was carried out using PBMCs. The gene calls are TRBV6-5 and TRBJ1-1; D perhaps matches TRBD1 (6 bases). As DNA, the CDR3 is TGTGCCAGCAGGGGGGCCACTGAAGATTTCTTT. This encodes CASRGATEDFF.